This entry lists 21 T cell receptor beta chains sequenced from one sample in a study of T cells after yellow fever vaccination. MiXCR, applied by TCRdb to the 5' RACE reads, yields one record per CDR3 protein. The top ten clones hold about 15% of a sample with hundreds of thousands of distinct CDR3 sequences, 21% of them seen once. Source: PBMCs, taken about 21 days after the first yellow fever vaccination. Receptor source: a man younger than 30 who received the YFV17D yellow fever vaccine.

The V call is TRBV9, the J call TRBJ1-1; unclear D gene. The ends were cut back, 0 bases at V and 8 bases at J, with 11 bases in the middle. CDR3 length: 13 residues. Germline V CDR1 and CDR2: SGDLS, YYNGEE. DNA of the CDR3: TGTGCCAGCAGCGTAGGACCACGTACAGAAGCTTTCTTT. It specifies CASSVGPRTEAFF.

This chain links TRBV2 with TRBJ2-7, with D unclear. The V gene lost 9 bases and the J gene lost 5 bases, with 11 bases spanning the gap. CDR1 and CDR2 (germline): SNHLY, FYNNEI. CDR3 size: 11 residues. CDR3 in DNA: TGTGCCAGTTATGAAAGTAACGAGCAGTACTTC. Translated: CASYESNEQYF.

This clonotype was found a few times. The chain recombines TRBV15 with TRBJ2-1; D remains ambiguous. V was trimmed by 0 bases and J by 7 bases, leaving 10 bases between them. The CDR3 has 14 amino acids. Germline V gene data show CDR1 as LNHNV and CDR2 as YYDKDF (reference sequence). CDR3 sequence reads: CATSRESRQNEQFF. CDR3 coding DNA: TGTGCCACCAGCAGAGAATCCAGGCAAAATGAGCAGTTCTTC.

The chain combines TRBV9 with TRBJ2-7; 9 bases are a match to TRBD2. Unmatched junction bases numbered 5, after V lost 5 bases and J lost 2 bases. CDR1 is SGDLS, CDR2 YYNGEE, per germline. The CDR3 loop spans 14 amino acids. As DNA, the CDR3 is TGTGCCAGCAGTCGTGCGGGGGGGGCCTACGAGCAGTACTTC. This codes for CASSRAGGAYEQYF.

The chain joins TRBV7-7 to TRBJ2-5; TRBD2 might be the D (5 bases). This CDR3 comprises 15 residues. Trimming cost V 1 base and J 4 bases, with 13 bases left between them. Germline loops: CDR1 SSHAT, CDR2 FNYEAQ (reference sequence). CDR3 amino acids: CASSLVRGALETQYF. Here the CDR3 DNA reads TGTGCCAGCAGCTTAGTTCGGGGTGCCCTAGAGACCCAGTACTTC.

This clonotype was recorded a few times. The rearrangement uses TRBV12-3 or TRBV12-4 and TRBJ1-5, with 10 positions matching TRBD1. V gave up 2 bases and J gave up 0 bases; unmatched junction bases: 10. This CDR3 region has 19 residues. This CDR3 reads CASSLNRDRGLYSNQPQHF. In DNA, the CDR3 is TGTGCCAGCAGTTTAAATAGGGACAGGGGCCTTTATAGCAATCAGCCCCAGCATTTT.

This clonotype was observed at least ten times. The chain combines TRBV24-1 with TRBJ2-3; D call uncertain. V was clipped by 1 base and J by 3 bases, with 4 bases between them. From germline, CDR1 is KGHDR and CDR2 SFDVKD. The CDR3 loop spans 13 amino acids. The chain's CDR3 is CATSDFGTDTQYF. DNA for the CDR3: TGTGCCACCAGTGATTTCGGGACAGATACGCAGTATTTT.

This clonotype was detected a few times. The rearrangement links TRBV4-1 to TRBJ2-3; 10 nucleotides line up with TRBD2. The CDR3 contains 17 residues. With V trimmed by 1 base and J by 4 bases, 8 bases remained unmatched. Germline CDR1 is MGHRA and CDR2 is YSYEKL. CDR3 sequence (DNA): TGCGCCAGCAGCCAAGTACTTAGCGGGGGGCGGTCAGATACGCAGTATTTT. Translation: CASSQVLSGGRSDTQYF.

V and J are TRBV7-2 and TRBJ1-1, with D maybe TRBD1 (5 bases). Trimming left V 1 base short and J 10 bases short, with 13 bases between. Germline CDR1 is SGHTA and CDR2 is FQGNSA. CDR3 length equals 13 residues. CDR3 protein: CASSLDPTGTAFF. DNA for the CDR3: TGTGCCAGCAGCTTAGACCCAACCGGGACAGCTTTCTTT.

There are a few counts of this clonotype. V and J are TRBV4-1 and TRBJ1-6, with 9 positions matching TRBD1. The CDR3 covers 16 residues. V lost 1 base and J lost 8; bases outside the gene matches: 6. CDR1 is MGHRA and CDR2 is YSYEKL in the germline V gene. CDR3 region: CASSQGQGEVDSPLHF. The CDR3 DNA reads TGCGCCAGCAGCCAAGGACAGGGGGAGGTTGATTCACCCCTCCACTTT.

This clonotype has only a few counts. CDR3 region: CASTQGDNSPLHF. In nucleotides, the CDR3 is TGCGCCAGCACCCAGGGCGATAATTCACCCCTCCACTTT. J is TRBJ1-6 and V is TRBV5-1; possibly TRBD1 for D (5 bases). Germline CDR1 reads SGHRS; CDR2 reads YFSETQ. This CDR3 is 13 amino acids long. Trimming pared 6 bases from V and 5 bases from J, leaving 9 bases between. The variable domain in full, with the rest retrieved from reference TRBV5-1 and TRBJ1-6, is KAGVTQTPRYLIKTRGQQVTLSCSPISGHRSVSWYQQTPGQGLQFLFEYFSETQRNKGNFPGRFSGRQFSNSRSEMNVSTLELGDSALYLCASTQGDNSPLHFGNGTRLTVT.

The V gene is TRBV12-5, the J gene TRBJ2-7; 8 nucleotides align to TRBD1. This CDR3 is built from 16 residues. Per germline, CDR1 LGHNT and CDR2 FRNRAP. After removal of 3 bases from V and 2 bases from J, the junction contained 9 bases not matched to a gene. The CDR3 reads CASGLAPGTGAYEQYF. In DNA, the CDR3 is TGTGCTAGTGGTTTAGCCCCCGGGACAGGTGCCTACGAGCAGTACTTC.

This clonotype appeared many times. V usage is TRBV18 and J usage is TRBJ2-3; D perhaps matches TRBD1 (6 bases). V was clipped by 0 bases and J by 5 bases, with 9 bases between them. The CDR3 contains 14 residues. The V gene's germline CDR1 is KGHSH and CDR2 LQKENI. The CDR3 DNA follows: TGTGCCAGCTCACCACCCGAGGGGGTAGATACGCAGTATTTT. This encodes CASSPPEGVDTQYF.

The rearrangement joins TRBV19 to TRBJ2-1; D is possibly TRBD1 or TRBD2 (6 bases each). V lost 8 bases and J 6 bases, leaving 17 bases between the germline ends. The CDR3 totals 14 residues. In germline, CDR1 is LNHDA, CDR2 SQIVND (reference sequence). The CDR3 loop is CASQRGQGFNEQFF. For the CDR3, the DNA is TGTGCCAGTCAACGGGGGCAGGGTTTCAATGAGCAGTTCTTC.

This clonotype was picked up a small number of times. The chain couples TRBV18 to TRBJ2-1; 9 nucleotides match TRBD1. CDR1 and CDR2 from the germline V gene are KGHSH and LQKENI. The CDR3 runs 15 residues. V lost 5 bases, J lost 0 bases, and 2 bases stayed unmatched. This CDR3 is CASSGTGISYNEQFF. The CDR3 nucleotides read TGTGCCAGCTCAGGGACAGGGATCTCCTACAATGAGCAGTTCTTC. Using reference TRBV18 and TRBJ2-1 for the parts outside the CDR3, the full variable domain is NAGVMQNPRHLVRRRGQEARLRCSPMKGHSHVYWYRQLPEEGLKFMVYLQKENIIDESGMPKERFSAEFPKEGPSILRIQQVVRGDSAAYFCASSGTGISYNEQFFGPGTRLTVL.

CDR3 coding DNA: TGCGCCAGCAGCTGGCTGCCGGGACAGGAGCATATGAACACTGAAGCTTTCTTT. Amino acids: CASSWLPGQEHMNTEAFF. The chain combines TRBV5-1 with TRBJ1-1; 8 bases map to TRBD1. Trimming removed 3 bases from V and 0 bases from J; junction bases left unmatched: 13. The V gene's germline CDR1 is SGHRS and CDR2 YFSETQ. This CDR3 region has 18 residues.

The CDR3: CASSFGLEYGEQYF. CDR3 nucleotides: TGTGCCAGCAGCTTCGGGCTGGAGTACGGGGAGCAGTACTTC. The V gene is TRBV7-2, the J gene TRBJ2-7, with no clear D. This CDR3 region has 14 residues. CDR1 and CDR2 from the germline V gene are SGHTA and FQGNSA. With 3 bases removed from V and 7 bases from J, the gap between germline ends came to 16 bases.

The table lists this clonotype with a few counts. The V and J genes are TRBV7-2 and TRBJ2-5, with D hard to call. The V end was cut by 5 bases, the J end by 1 base, with 5 bases between. Per germline, CDR1 SGHTA and CDR2 FQGNSA. The CDR3 covers 12 residues. CDR3 in amino acids: CASSVIQETQYF. The CDR3 DNA follows: TGTGCCAGCAGCGTGATCCAAGAGACCCAGTACTTC. The full variable domain, completed using reference TRBV7-2 and TRBJ2-5, is GAGVSQSPSNKVTEKGKDVELRCDPISGHTALYWYRQSLGQGLEFLIYFQGNSAPDKSGLPSDRFSAERTGGSVSTLTIQRTQQEDSAVYLCASSVIQETQYFGPGTRLLVL.

The chain uses TRBV12-3 or TRBV12-4 and TRBJ1-2, with D maybe TRBD1 (6 bases). V lost 5 bases to trimming and J lost 8 bases, with 18 bases between them. This CDR3 is built from 14 residues. CDR3 residues: CASSPPPGGWGYTF. CDR3 nucleotides: TGTGCCAGCAGTCCCCCCCCGGGGGGCTGGGGCTACACCTTC.

The chain couples TRBV18 to TRBJ2-2; 8 nucleotides match TRBD1. Germline-derived CDR1 and CDR2 are KGHSH and LQKENI. With 4 bases clipped from V and 6 bases from J, the junction kept 16 bases outside the gene matches. The length of the CDR3 is 18 residues. The CDR3 DNA follows: TGTGCCAGCTCACTAAGCTTATCCGGGACAGGCGACGCCGGGGAGCTGTTTTTT. This codes for CASSLSLSGTGDAGELFF.

There are a few counts of this clonotype. This chain connects TRBV7-9 to TRBJ2-7, with TRBD1 matching 11 bases. The CDR3 contains 15 residues. V was clipped by 3 bases and J by 4 bases; unmatched bases: 5. Germline V gene data show CDR1 as SEHNR and CDR2 as FQNEAQ (reference sequence). The CDR3 DNA reads TGTGCCAGCAGCTTGGCCGGGACAGGGGGTTACGAGCAGTACGTC. Amino acids: CASSLAGTGGYEQYV.